This TCR beta chain was identified in a study of early T cells in non-severe SARS-CoV-2 infection. Study context: Unsorted whole-blood RNA was sequenced in bulk, leaving chains unpaired. General study points: Anti-spike CD8 specificities were favored by VDJdb matching, whose results missed private and CD4 specificities.

This clonotype was counted many times. Its antigen remains unknown. The junction differs from germline at one of its ends, possibly a read error. CDR3 length: 15 amino acids. The germline CDR1 and CDR2 sequences are SGHTA and FQGNSA. As part of library construction, unique molecular identifiers were attached to individual cDNA molecules. TCRdb ran MiXCR on the 5' RACE reads and lists one entry per CDR3 protein. In the table there are more than 90,000 distinct CDR3 sequences, around 14% of which are singletons. This clonotype originated in an adult who was a healthcare worker with PCR-confirmed SARS-CoV-2 infection or an uninfected control (not recorded which). This sequence joins TRBV7-2 and TRBJ1-3, with D possibly TRBD1 on 5 matching bases. The sample comprised whole blood. The CDR3 sequence is CASSITGVSENTIYF. The DNA of the CDR3 is TGTGCCAGCAGCATTACAGGAGTATCTGAAAACACCATATATTTT.